These 5 T cell receptor beta chains were all obtained from the same sample, sequenced in a study of OX40 agonist ivuxolimab in advanced cancers. Method: immunoSEQ multiplex PCR; TCRdb's copy keeps in-frame clones and lacks some. The repertoire includes roughly 43,000 clones, about 91% of them detected once, and roughly 4.9% sits in the top ten. Material: CD4+ or CD8+ T cells sorted from blood, obtained in a trial of the OX40 agonist ivuxolimab. The receptors were sampled from an adult with an advanced solid tumor such as melanoma, head and neck, liver or kidney cancer.

This chain connects TRBV4-1 to TRBJ2-3, with D possibly TRBD1 on 5 matching bases. CDR1 and CDR2 (germline): MGHRA, YSYEKL. V was trimmed by 0 bases and J by 6 bases, leaving 13 bases between them. The CDR3 covers 15 residues. DNA for the CDR3: TGCGCCAGCAGCCAAGATTGGGGCCAGCTGGATACGCAGTATTTT. It translates to CASSQDWGQLDTQYF.

The rearrangement links TRBV7-8 to TRBJ2-1; perhaps TRBD2 as D (7 bases). Looked up from germline, CDR1 is SGHVS and CDR2 is FQNEAQ. This CDR3 comprises 18 residues. With 7 bases removed from V and 8 bases from J, the gap between germline ends came to 30 bases. CDR3: CASTSERWVTGRGDEQFF. The CDR3 nucleotides are TGTGCCAGCACCTCCGAGCGCTGGGTTACAGGGAGGGGGGATGAGCAGTTCTTC.

This chain links TRBV4-1 with TRBJ2-7; tentative D call: TRBD1 (6 bases). This CDR3 has 15 residues. Germline V gene lookup returns CDR1 MGHRA and CDR2 YSYEKL. The V gene lost 3 bases and the J gene lost 3 bases, with 15 bases spanning the gap. CDR3 nucleotides: TGCGCCAGCAGCCAGCAACAGGGCGCCCTCTACGAGCAGTACTTC. It encodes CASSQQQGALYEQYF.

V and J are TRBV7-9 and TRBJ2-1; no definite D call. Per the germline V gene, CDR1 is SEHNR and CDR2 is FQNEAQ (reference sequence). The CDR3 length is 13 residues. With 10 bases removed from V and 7 bases from J, the gap between germline ends came to 17 bases. CDR3 nucleotides: TGTGCCACCGCCCTGAGGTTTCCGAATGAGCAGTTCTTC. Protein sequence: CATALRFPNEQFF.

This chain connects TRBV28 to TRBJ1-5, with D perhaps TRBD1 (6 bases). This CDR3 has 14 residues. In germline, CDR1 is MDHEN, CDR2 SYDVKM. Between the trimmed V and J ends, which lost 6 bases and 0 bases, there was a span of 9 bases. CDR3 bases: TGTGCCAGCAGCCAGGGGTATAGCAATCAGCCCCAGCATTTT. Translating gives CASSQGYSNQPQHF. Full variable domain (rest looked up from reference TRBV28 and TRBJ1-5): DVKVTQSSRYLVKRTGEKVFLECVQDMDHENMFWYRQDPGLGLRLIYFSYDVKMKEKGDIPEGYSVSREKKERFSLILESASTNQTSMYLCASSQGYSNQPQHFGDGTRLSIL.